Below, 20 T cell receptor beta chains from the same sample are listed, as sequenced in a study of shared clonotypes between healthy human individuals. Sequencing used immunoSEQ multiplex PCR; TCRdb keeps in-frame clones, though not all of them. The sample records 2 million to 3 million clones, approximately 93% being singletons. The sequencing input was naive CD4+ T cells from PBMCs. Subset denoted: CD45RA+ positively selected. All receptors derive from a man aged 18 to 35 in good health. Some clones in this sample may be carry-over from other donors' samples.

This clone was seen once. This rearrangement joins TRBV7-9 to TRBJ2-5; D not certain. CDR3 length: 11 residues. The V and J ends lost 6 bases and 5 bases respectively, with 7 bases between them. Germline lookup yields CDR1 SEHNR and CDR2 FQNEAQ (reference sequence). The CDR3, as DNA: TGTGCCAGCAGTGGTGTGGAGACCCAGTACTTC. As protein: CASSGVETQYF.

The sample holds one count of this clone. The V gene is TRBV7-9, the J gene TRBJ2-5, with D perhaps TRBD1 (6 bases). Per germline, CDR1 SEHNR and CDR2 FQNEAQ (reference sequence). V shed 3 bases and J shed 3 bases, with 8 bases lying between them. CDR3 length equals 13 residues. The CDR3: CASSFGQKETQYF. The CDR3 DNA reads TGTGCCAGCAGCTTTGGACAGAAAGAGACCCAGTACTTC.

The CDR3 DNA reads TGCAGTGCCGCTACCCACAATGAGCAGTTCTTC. This encodes CSAATHNEQFF. The rearrangement links TRBV20-1 to TRBJ2-1; D not resolved. Trimming removed 6 bases at V and 5 bases at J, with 8 bases between. The germline gives CDR1 DFQATT, CDR2 SNEGSKA (reference sequence). The length of the CDR3 is 11 residues.

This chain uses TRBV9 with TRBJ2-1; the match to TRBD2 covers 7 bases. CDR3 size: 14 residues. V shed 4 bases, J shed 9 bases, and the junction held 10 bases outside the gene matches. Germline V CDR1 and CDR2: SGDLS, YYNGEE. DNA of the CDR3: TGTGCCAGCAGCCCCCTCCCGCGGGAGAGTGAGCAGTTCTTC. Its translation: CASSPLPRESEQFF.

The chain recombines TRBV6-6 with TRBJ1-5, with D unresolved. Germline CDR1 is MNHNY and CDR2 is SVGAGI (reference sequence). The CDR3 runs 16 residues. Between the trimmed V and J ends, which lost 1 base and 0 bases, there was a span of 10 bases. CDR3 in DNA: TGTGCCAGCAGTTACTTACGGGGAGATAGCAATCAGCCCCAGCATTTT. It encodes CASSYLRGDSNQPQHF.

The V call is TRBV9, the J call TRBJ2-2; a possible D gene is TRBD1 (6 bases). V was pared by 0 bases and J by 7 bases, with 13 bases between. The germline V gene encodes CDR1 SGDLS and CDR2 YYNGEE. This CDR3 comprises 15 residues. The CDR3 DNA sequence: TGTGCCAGCAGCGTAGCCACAGGGTGGAACGGGGAGCTGTTTTTT. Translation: CASSVATGWNGELFF.

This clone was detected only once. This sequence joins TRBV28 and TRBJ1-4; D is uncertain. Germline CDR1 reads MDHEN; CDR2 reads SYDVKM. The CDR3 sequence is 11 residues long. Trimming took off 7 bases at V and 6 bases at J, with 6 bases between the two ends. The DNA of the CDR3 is TGTGCCAGCACGAGGGATGAAAAACTGTTTTTT. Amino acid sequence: CASTRDEKLFF.

CDR3 residues: CASSLGGGKRADTQYF. The CDR3 DNA reads TGTGCCAGCAGCTTAGGCGGGGGGAAGAGGGCAGATACGCAGTATTTT. The rearrangement links TRBV11-3 to TRBJ2-3; 8 nucleotides match TRBD2. The V gene's germline CDR1 is SGHNT and CDR2 YENEEA. The CDR3 consists of 16 residues. Trimming at V came to 1 base and at J to 4 bases, leaving 7 bases not matched to a gene.

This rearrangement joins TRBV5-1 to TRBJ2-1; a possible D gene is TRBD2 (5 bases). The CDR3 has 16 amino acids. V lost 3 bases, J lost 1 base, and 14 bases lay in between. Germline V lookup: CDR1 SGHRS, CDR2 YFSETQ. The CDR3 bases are TGCGCCAGCAGCTCCTTCCCGGGAAGATCCTACAATGAGCAGTTCTTC. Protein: CASSSFPGRSYNEQFF.

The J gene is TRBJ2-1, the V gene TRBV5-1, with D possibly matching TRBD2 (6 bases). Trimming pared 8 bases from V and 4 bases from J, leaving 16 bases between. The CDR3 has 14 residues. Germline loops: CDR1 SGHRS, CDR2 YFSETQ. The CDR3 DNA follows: TGCGCCAGTGCCGGGACTCTGGGGTACAATGAGCAGTTCTTC. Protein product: CASAGTLGYNEQFF.

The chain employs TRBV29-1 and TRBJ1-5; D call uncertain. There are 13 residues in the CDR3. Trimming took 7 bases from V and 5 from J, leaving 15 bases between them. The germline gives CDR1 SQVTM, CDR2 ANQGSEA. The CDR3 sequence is CSATSEAHQPQHF. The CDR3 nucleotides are TGCAGCGCTACCTCCGAGGCCCATCAGCCCCAGCATTTT.

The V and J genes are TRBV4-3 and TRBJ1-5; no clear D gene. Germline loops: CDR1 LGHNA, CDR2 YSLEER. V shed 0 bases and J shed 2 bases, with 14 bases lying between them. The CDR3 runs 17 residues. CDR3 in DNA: TGCGCCAGCAGCCAAGACCGATGGAGTATACGCAATCAGCCCCAGCATTTT. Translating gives CASSQDRWSIRNQPQHF.

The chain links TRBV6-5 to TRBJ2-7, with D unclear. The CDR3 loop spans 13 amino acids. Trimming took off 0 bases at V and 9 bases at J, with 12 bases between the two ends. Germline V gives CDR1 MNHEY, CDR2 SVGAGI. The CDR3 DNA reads TGTGCCAGCAGTTACTCCCCAGATTCGCGGCAGTACTTC. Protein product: CASSYSPDSRQYF.

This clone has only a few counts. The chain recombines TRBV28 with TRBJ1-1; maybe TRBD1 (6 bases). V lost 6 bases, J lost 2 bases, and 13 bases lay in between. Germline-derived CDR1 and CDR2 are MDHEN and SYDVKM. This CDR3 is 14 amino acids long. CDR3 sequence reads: CASRMDRVNTEAFF. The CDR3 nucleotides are TGTGCCAGCAGAATGGACAGAGTTAACACTGAAGCTTTCTTT.

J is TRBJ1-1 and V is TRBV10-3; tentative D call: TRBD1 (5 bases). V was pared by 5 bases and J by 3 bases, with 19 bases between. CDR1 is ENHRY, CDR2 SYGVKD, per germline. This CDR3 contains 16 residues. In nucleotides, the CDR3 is TGTGCCATCAGTTCGACCGGGACGGCAATCGACACTGAAGCTTTCTTT. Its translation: CAISSTGTAIDTEAFF.

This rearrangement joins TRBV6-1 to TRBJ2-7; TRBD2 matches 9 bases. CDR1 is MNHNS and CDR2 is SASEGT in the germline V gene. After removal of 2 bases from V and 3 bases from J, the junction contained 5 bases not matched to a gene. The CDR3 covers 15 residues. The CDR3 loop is CASSESGAGGYEQYF. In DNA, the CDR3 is TGTGCCAGCAGTGAATCTGGAGCGGGAGGCTACGAGCAGTACTTC.

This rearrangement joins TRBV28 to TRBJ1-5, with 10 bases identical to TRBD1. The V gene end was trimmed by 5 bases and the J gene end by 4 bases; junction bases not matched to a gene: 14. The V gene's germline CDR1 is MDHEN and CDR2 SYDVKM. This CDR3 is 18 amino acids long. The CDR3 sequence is CASSPRIQGTGANQPQHF. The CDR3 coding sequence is TGTGCCAGCAGTCCCCGGATCCAAGGGACAGGGGCGAATCAGCCCCAGCATTTT.

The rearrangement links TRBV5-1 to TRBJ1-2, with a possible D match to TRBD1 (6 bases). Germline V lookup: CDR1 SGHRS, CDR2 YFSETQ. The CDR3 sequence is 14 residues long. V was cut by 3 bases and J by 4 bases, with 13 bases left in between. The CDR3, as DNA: TGCGCCAGCAGCTCCCTACAGGGATCCTATGGCTACACCTTC. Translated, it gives CASSSLQGSYGYTF.

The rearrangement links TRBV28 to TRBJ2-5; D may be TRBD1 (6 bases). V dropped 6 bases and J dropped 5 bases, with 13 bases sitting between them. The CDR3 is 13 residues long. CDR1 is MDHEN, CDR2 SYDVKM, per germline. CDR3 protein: CASSVGAGETQYF. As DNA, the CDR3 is TGTGCCAGCAGCGTGGGGGCCGGGGAGACCCAGTACTTC.

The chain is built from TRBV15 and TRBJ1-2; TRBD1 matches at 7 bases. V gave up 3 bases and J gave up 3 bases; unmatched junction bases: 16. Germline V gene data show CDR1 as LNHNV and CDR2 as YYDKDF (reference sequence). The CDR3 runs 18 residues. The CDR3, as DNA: TGTGCCACCAGCAGGAGAATCTTTGACGTTCAGGGGGACTATGGCTACACCTTC. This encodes CATSRRIFDVQGDYGYTF.